The 8 T cell receptor beta chains below were found in one sample sequenced in a study of shared clonotypes between healthy human individuals. Sequencing was performed with immunoSEQ multiplex PCR; in TCRdb, only in-frame clones are kept and a portion is missing. The sample comprises approximately 2.1 million clones, over 90% of which are singletons, and under 0.45% rests with the top ten. Sequencing was performed on naive CD4+ T cells from PBMCs. The subset is: CD45RA+ positively selected. The receptors shown here come from a man younger than 35 in good health. Some clones in this sample may be carry-over from other donors' samples.

As for this clone: Different DNA sequences within this sample yield the same CDR3. This chain connects TRBV5-4 to TRBJ1-1, with TRBD1 as a possible D gene (5 bases). Germline lookup yields CDR1 SGHNT and CDR2 YYREEE (reference sequence). The CDR3 length is 15 residues. Trimming pared 3 bases from V and 1 base from J, leaving 13 bases between. The CDR3 bases are TGTGCCAGCAGCTCAACCGGGACGGGGAACACTGAAGCTTTCTTT. It specifies CASSSTGTGNTEAFF.

This clone was detected only once. The V call is TRBV30, the J call TRBJ1-5; TRBD1 agrees at 9 bases. V lost 6 bases and J lost 7; bases outside the gene matches: 16. CDR3 size: 16 residues. Germline CDR1 is GTSNPN and CDR2 is SVGIG (reference sequence). The CDR3 bases are TGTGCCTGTCAGCTGTCGGGGACAGGGCCGGGGCAGCCCCAGCATTTT. As protein: CACQLSGTGPGQPQHF.

CDR3 coding DNA: TGCGCCAGCAGCTTGGTTGGAGCGGGACGGATCTGGAACACTGAAGCTTTCTTT. Protein sequence: CASSLVGAGRIWNTEAFF. The chain has TRBV5-1 and TRBJ1-1, with D possibly matching TRBD1 (5 bases). The CDR3 runs 18 residues. CDR1 SGHRS and CDR2 YFSETQ come from the germline V gene. The ends were cut back, 0 bases at V and 1 base at J, with 19 bases in the middle.

The rearrangement links TRBV7-3 to TRBJ2-5; 8 nucleotides match TRBD2. The ends lost 5 bases at V and 2 bases at J; junction bases unmatched: 7. The CDR3 extends over 15 amino acids. Germline CDR1 and CDR2: SGHTA and FQGTGA. In nucleotides, the CDR3 is TGTGCCAGCAGCGCCGGGACTAGTAGGCAAGAGACCCAGTACTTC. Its protein is CASSAGTSRQETQYF.

Concerning this clone: In the same sample, other DNA sequences code for this CDR3. The chain uses TRBV12-5 and TRBJ2-3; no firm D call. CDR3 length: 13 residues. CDR1 and CDR2 from the germline V gene are LGHNT and FRNRAP. V lost 1 base and J 3 bases, leaving 5 bases between the germline ends. In DNA, the CDR3 is TGTGCTAGTGGTTTGGCGGGTACAGATACGCAGTATTTT. Translated, it gives CASGLAGTDTQYF. The full variable domain, with the rest looked up from reference TRBV12-5 and TRBJ2-3, is DARVTQTPRHKVTEMGQEVTMRCQPILGHNTVFWYRQTMMQGLELLAYFRNRAPLDDSGMPKDRFSAEMPDATLATLKIQPSEPRDSAVYFCASGLAGTDTQYFGPGTRLTVL.

Remarks on this clone: Other nucleotide sequences in the sample specify the same CDR3. The chain employs TRBV9 and TRBJ2-5, with TRBD1 identical over 7 bases. Losses at the gene ends were 0 bases for V and 5 bases for J; bases not matched to a gene: 4. Germline lookup yields CDR1 SGDLS and CDR2 YYNGEE. The CDR3 sequence is 14 residues long. CDR3 protein: CASSVGQGVETQYF. The CDR3 DNA follows: TGTGCCAGCAGCGTAGGACAGGGCGTGGAGACCCAGTACTTC.

The rearrangement uses TRBV13 and TRBJ2-2; 7 bases align to TRBD2. The CDR3 extends over 18 amino acids. J was trimmed by 1 base and V by 6 bases; bases with no gene match: 14. Per germline, CDR1 PRHDT and CDR2 FYEKMQ (reference sequence). The CDR3 nucleotides are TGTGCCAGCAGTCAACTGGGGAGGGCAGGGAGGAACACCGGGGAGCTGTTTTTT. It specifies CASSQLGRAGRNTGELFF.

V usage is TRBV9 and J usage is TRBJ2-5, with D tentatively TRBD1 or TRBD2 (5 bases each). With 1 base removed from V and 2 bases from J, the gap between germline ends came to 12 bases. The CDR3 runs to 15 residues. Per germline, CDR1 SGDLS and CDR2 YYNGEE. The CDR3 here is CASSVMAGTQETQYF. The CDR3 region has the DNA TGTGCCAGCAGCGTAATGGCAGGGACGCAAGAGACCCAGTACTTC.